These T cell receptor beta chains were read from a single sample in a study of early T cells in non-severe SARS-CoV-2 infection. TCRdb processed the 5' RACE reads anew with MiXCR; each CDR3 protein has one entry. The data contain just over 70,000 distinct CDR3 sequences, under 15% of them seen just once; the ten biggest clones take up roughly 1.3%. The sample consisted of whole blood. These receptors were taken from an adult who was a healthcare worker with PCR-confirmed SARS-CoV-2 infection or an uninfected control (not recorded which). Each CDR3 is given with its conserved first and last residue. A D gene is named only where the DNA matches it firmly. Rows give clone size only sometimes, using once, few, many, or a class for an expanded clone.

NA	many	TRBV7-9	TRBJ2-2	CASHFPGWDTGELFF	TGTGCCAGCCATTTCCCAGGGTGGGACACCGGGGAGCTGTTTTTT
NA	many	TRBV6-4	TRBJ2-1	CASSDRAGAYNEQFF	TGTGCCAGCAGTGACAGGGCGGGCGCCTACAATGAGCAGTTCTTC
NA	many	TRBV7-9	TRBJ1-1	CASSLARGSPELAEAFF	TGTGCCAGCAGCTTAGCGAGGGGATCACCAGAGCTGGCTGAAGCTTTCTTT
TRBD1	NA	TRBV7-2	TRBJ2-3	CASSLGGGTGQDTQYF	TGTGCCAGCAGCTTAGGGGGAGGGACAGGGCAAGATACGCAGTATTTT
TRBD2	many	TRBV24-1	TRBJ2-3	CATSDLPSGDTDTQYF	TGTGCCACCAGTGATTTGCCTAGCGGGGACACAGATACGCAGTATTTT
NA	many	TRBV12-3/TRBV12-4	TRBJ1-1	CASSAYTEAFF	TGTGCCAGCAGCGCGTACACTGAAGCTTTCTTT
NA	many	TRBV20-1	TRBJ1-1	CSANPGQANTEAFF	TGCAGTGCCAACCCCGGACAAGCGAACACTGAAGCTTTCTTT
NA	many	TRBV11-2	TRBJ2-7	CASSSISSYEQYF	TGTGCCAGCAGCTCTATAAGCTCCTACGAGCAGTACTTC
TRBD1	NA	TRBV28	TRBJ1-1	CASSPGQGNQIEAFF	TGTGCCAGCAGTCCGGGACAGGGGAATCAGATTGAAGCTTTCTTT
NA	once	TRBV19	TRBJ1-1	CASSTGPGGDTEAFF	TGTGCCAGTAGTACCGGACCCGGAGGAGACACTGAAGCTTTCTTT
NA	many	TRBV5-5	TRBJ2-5	CASSPWTDQETQYF	TGTGCCAGCAGCCCGTGGACGGACCAAGAGACCCAGTACTTC
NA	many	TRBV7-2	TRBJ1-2	CASSPESANNYGYTF	TGTGCCAGCAGCCCCGAGAGCGCAAATAACTATGGCTACACCTTC
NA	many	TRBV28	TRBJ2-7	CASSLVFSGQDSSYEQYF	TGTGCCAGCAGTTTAGTTTTTTCGGGCCAGGACAGCTCCTACGAGCAGTACTTC
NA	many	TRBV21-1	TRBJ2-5	CASSKSLIEGPRPWETQYF	TGTGCCAGCAGCAAAAGCCTCATTGAGGGGCCCAGGCCCTGGGAGACCCAGTACTTC
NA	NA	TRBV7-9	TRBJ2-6	CASSWAGNNVLTF	TGTGCCAGCAGCTGGGCCGGGAACAACGTCCTGACTTTC
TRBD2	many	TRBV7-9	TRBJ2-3	CASSFPPGLATDTQYF	TGTGCCAGCAGCTTCCCACCGGGACTAGCGACAGATACGCAGTATTTT
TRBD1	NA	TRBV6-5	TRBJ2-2	CASSYSGQGGGELFF	TGTGCCAGCAGTTACTCGGGACAGGGCGGCGGGGAGCTGTTTTTT
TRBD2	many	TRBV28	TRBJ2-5	CASMPGLAIRETQYF	TGTGCCAGCATGCCGGGACTAGCGATAAGAGAGACCCAGTACTTC
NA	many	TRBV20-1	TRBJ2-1	CSAISGISYNEQFF	TGCAGTGCTATTAGCGGCATCTCCTACAATGAGCAGTTCTTC
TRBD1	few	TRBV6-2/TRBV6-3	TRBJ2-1	CASSYKGASGNEQFF	TGTGCCAGCAGTTACAAGGGGGCGTCGGGTAATGAGCAGTTCTTC
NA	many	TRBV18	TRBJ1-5	CASSYSGGPQHF	TGTGCCAGCTCATACTCCGGGGGGCCCCAGCATTTT
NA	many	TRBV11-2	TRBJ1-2	CASSPEESRANYGYTF	TGTGCCAGCAGCCCCGAAGAGAGCAGGGCTAACTATGGCTACACCTTC
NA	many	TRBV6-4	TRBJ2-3	CASSQWGGPDTQYF	TGTGCCAGCAGCCAGTGGGGGGGCCCAGATACGCAGTATTTT
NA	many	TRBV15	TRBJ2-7	CATSREALWAGPYEQYF	TGTGCCACCAGCAGAGAGGCCCTTTGGGCAGGGCCCTACGAGCAGTACTTC
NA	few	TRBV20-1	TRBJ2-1	CSARDINRGGVINEQFF	TGCAGTGCTAGAGATATAAACAGGGGCGGGGTTATCAATGAGCAGTTCTTC
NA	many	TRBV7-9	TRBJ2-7	CASSSGLSYEQYF	TGTGCCAGCAGCTCCGGACTGTCCTACGAGCAGTACTTC
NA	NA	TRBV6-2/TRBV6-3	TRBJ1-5	CASSPWGNQPQHF	TGTGCCAGCAGTCCGTGGGGCAATCAGCCCCAGCATTTT
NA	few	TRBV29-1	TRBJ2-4	CSVRTSDIQYF	TGCAGCGTTCGAACTAGTGACATTCAGTACTTC
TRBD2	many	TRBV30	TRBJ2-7	CAWRLGLVSDEQYF	TGTGCCTGGAGATTGGGACTAGTTTCGGACGAGCAGTACTTC
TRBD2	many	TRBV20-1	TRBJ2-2	CSAPLAGRNTGELFF	TGCAGTGCGCCATTAGCGGGAAGGAACACCGGGGAGCTGTTTTTT
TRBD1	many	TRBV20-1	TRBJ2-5	CSARDRTGNRQETQYF	TGCAGTGCTAGAGATCGGACAGGGAATCGCCAAGAGACCCAGTACTTC
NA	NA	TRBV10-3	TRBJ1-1	CAISDPGLNTEAFF	TGTGCCATCAGTGACCCAGGGCTTAACACTGAAGCTTTCTTT
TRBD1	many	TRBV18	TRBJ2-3	CASSPWTGQGDTQYF	TGTGCCAGCTCACCTTGGACAGGGCAAGGAGATACGCAGTATTTT
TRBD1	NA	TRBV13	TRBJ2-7	CASSSGTDYEQYF	TGTGCCAGCAGCTCCGGGACAGACTACGAGCAGTACTTC
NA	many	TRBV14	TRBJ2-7	CASSQGWVSEQYF	TGTGCCAGCAGCCAAGGTTGGGTTTCCGAGCAGTACTTC
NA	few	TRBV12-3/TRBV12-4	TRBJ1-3	CASRSTATSGNTIYF	TGTGCCAGCAGGTCTACAGCAACCTCTGGAAACACCATATATTTT
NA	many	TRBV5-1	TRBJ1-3	CASSLGDTGNTIYF	TGCGCCAGCAGCTTGGGAGACACTGGAAACACCATATATTTT
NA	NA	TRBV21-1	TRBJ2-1	CARVKNNEQFF	TGTGCCAGGGTTAAGAACAATGAGCAGTTCTTC
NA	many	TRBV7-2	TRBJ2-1	CASSPETANEQFF	TGTGCCAGCAGCCCCGAAACGGCAAATGAGCAGTTCTTC
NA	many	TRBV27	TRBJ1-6	CASSSSSYNSPLHF	TGTGCCAGCAGTTCCAGCTCCTATAATTCACCCCTCCACTTT
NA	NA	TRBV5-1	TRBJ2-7	CASSLVSGLYEQYF	TGCGCCAGCAGCTTGGTTAGCGGCCTCTACGAGCAGTACTTC
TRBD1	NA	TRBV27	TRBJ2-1	CASSQDRARYNEQFF	TGTGCCAGCAGCCAGGACAGGGCGCGATACAATGAGCAGTTCTTC
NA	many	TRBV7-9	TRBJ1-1	CASSLSPWDTEAFF	TGTGCCAGCAGCTTAAGCCCCTGGGACACTGAAGCTTTCTTT
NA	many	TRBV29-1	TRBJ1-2	CSVEAQSDTYYGYTF	TGCAGCGTTGAAGCACAATCGGACACCTACTATGGCTACACCTTC